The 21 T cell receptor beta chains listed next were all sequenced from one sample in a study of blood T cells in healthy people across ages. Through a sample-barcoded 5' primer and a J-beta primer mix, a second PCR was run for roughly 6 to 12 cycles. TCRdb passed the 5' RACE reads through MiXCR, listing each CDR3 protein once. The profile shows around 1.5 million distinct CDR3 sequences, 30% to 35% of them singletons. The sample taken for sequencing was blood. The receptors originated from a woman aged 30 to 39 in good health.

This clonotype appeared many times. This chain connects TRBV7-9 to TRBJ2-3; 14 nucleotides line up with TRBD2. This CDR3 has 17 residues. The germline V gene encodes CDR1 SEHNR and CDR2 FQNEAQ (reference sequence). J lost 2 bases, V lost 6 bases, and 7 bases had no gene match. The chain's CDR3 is CASSRGLAGGYTDTQYF. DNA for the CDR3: TGTGCCAGCAGTCGCGGACTAGCGGGAGGATACACAGATACGCAGTATTTT.

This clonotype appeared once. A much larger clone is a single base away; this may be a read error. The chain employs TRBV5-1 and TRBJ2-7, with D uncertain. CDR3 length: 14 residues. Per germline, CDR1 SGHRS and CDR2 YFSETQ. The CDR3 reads CTSSLVAEHYEQYF. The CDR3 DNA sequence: TGCACCAGCAGCTTGGTGGCAGAACACTACGAGCAGTACTTC.

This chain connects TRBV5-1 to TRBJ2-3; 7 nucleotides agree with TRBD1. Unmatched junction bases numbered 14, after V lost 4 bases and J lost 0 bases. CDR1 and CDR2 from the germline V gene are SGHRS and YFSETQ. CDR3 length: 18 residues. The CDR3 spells CASSPTLDRAYSTDTQYF. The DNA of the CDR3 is TGCGCCAGCAGCCCCACCCTCGACAGGGCCTATAGCACAGATACGCAGTATTTT.

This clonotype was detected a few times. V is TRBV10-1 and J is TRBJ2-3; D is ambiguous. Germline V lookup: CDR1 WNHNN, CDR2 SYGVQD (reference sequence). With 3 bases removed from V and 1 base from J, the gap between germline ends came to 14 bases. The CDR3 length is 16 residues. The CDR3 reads CASSDHYHLGTDTQYF. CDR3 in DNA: TGCGCCAGCAGTGACCACTACCACCTGGGCACAGATACGCAGTATTTT.

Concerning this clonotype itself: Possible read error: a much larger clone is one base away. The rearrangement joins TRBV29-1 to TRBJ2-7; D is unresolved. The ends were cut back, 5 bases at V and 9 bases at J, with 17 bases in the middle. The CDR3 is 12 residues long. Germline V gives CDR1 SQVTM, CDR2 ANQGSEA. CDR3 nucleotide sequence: TGCAGCGTTTTGACCCACCCGAACGGGCAGTACTTC. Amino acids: CSVLTHPNGQYF.

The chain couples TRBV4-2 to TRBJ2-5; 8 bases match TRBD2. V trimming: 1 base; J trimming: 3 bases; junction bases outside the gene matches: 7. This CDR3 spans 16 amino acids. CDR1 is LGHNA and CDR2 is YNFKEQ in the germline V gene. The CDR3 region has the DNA TGTGCCAGCAGCCAAGGTGGTCGGGGGGGCGAAGAGACCCAGTACTTC. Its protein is CASSQGGRGGEETQYF.

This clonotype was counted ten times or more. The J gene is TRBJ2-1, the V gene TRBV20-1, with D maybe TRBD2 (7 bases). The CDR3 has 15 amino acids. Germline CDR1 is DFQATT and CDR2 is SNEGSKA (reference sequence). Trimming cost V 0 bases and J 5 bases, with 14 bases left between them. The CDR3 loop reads CSARDSRGQNNEQFF. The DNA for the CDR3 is TGCAGTGCTAGAGATTCGCGGGGGCAGAACAATGAGCAGTTCTTC.

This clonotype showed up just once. The CDR3, as DNA: TGTGCCAGCAGCCTCTTCACAGGGTTTTCCCACGAGCAGTACTTC. As protein: CASSLFTGFSHEQYF. The gene calls are TRBV11-2 and TRBJ2-7; a possible D gene is TRBD1 (6 bases). Trimming removed 5 bases from V and 5 bases from J, with 19 bases in between. This CDR3 region has 15 residues. The germline V gene has CDR1 SGHAT and CDR2 FQNNGV.

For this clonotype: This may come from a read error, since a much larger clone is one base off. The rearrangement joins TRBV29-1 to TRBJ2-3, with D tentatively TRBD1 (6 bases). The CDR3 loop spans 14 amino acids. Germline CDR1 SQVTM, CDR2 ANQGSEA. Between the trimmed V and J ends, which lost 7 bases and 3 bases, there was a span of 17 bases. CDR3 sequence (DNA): TGCAGCGCCGGCCCGGGACAAGCAACAGATACGCAGTATTTT. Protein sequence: CSAGPGQATDTQYF.

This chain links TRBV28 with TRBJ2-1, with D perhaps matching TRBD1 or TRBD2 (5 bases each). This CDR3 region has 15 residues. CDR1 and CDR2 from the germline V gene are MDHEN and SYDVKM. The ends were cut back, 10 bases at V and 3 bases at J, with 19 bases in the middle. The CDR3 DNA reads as TGTGCCACCCTATCGGGACGGGGATTCTACAATGAGCAGTTCTTC. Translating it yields CATLSGRGFYNEQFF.

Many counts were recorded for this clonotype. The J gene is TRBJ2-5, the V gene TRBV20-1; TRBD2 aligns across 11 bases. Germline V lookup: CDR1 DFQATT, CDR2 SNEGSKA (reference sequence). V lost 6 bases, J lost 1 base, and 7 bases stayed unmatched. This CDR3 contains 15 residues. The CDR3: CSALIAGGSQETQYF. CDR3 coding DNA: TGCAGTGCACTTATAGCGGGGGGGTCCCAAGAGACCCAGTACTTC.

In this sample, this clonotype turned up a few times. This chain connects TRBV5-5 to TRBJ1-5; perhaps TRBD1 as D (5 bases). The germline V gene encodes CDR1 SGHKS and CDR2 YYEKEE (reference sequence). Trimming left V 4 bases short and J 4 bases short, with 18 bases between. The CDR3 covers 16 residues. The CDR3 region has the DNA TGTGCCAGCAGCGGCGGGGGGACGGGAAAAAATCAGCCCCAGCATTTT. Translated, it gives CASSGGGTGKNQPQHF.

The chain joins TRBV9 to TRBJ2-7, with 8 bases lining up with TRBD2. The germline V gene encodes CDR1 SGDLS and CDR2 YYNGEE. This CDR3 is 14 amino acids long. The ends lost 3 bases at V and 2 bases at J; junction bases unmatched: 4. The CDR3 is CASSAGLAPYEQYF. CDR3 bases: TGTGCCAGCAGCGCAGGACTAGCCCCCTACGAGCAGTACTTC.

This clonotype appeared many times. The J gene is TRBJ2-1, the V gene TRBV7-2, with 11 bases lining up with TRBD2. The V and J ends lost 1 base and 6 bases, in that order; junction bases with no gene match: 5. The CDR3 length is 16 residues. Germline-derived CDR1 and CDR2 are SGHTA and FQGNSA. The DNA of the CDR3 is TGTGCCAGCAGCTTAGATGGGACTAGCGGATCCAATGAGCAGTTCTTC. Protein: CASSLDGTSGSNEQFF. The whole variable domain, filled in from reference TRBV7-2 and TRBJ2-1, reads GAGVSQSPSNKVTEKGKDVELRCDPISGHTALYWYRQSLGQGLEFLIYFQGNSAPDKSGLPSDRFSAERTGGSVSTLTIQRTQQEDSAVYLCASSLDGTSGSNEQFFGPGTRLTVL.

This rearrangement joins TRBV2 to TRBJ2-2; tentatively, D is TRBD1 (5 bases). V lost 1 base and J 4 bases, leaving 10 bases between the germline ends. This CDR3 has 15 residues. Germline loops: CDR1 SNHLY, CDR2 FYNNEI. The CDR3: CASSEVQGFTGELFF. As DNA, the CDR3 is TGTGCCAGCAGTGAAGTCCAGGGCTTCACCGGGGAGCTGTTTTTT.

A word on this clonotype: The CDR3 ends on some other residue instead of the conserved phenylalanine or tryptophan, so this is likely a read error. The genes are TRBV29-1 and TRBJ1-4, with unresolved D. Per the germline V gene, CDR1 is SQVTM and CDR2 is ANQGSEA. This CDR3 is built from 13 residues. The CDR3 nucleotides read TGTAGCGTTTACGGGGTGGGTAGCGAAAAACTGTTTTTG. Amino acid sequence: CSVYGVGSEKLFL.

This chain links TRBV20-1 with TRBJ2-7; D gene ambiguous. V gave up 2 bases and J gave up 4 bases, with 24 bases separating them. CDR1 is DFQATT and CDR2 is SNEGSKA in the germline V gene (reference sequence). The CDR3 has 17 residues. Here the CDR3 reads CSARPPRRLGLPYEQYF. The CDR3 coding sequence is TGCAGTGCTAGACCCCCCAGGCGGTTGGGCTTGCCTTACGAGCAGTACTTC.

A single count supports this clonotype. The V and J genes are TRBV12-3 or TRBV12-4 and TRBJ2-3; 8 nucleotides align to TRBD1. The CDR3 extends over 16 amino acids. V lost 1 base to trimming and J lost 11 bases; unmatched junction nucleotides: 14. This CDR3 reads CASSLEHRGAADVQYF. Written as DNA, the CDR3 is TGTGCCAGCAGTTTAGAGCACAGGGGGGCAGCAGATGTGCAGTATTTT.

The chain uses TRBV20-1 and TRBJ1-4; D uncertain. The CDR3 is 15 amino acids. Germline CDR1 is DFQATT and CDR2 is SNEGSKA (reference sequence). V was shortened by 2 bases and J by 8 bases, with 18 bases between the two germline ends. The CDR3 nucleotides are TGCAGTGCTAGACCCGGGAACCGGGAAACAGAAAAACTGTTTTTT. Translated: CSARPGNRETEKLFF.

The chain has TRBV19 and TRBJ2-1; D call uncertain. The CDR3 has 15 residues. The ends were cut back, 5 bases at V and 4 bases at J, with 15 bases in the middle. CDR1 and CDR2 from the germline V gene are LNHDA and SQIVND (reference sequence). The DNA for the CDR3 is TGTGCCAGTAGTGACCGGGTCCACAATTACAATGAGCAGTTCTTC. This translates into CASSDRVHNYNEQFF.

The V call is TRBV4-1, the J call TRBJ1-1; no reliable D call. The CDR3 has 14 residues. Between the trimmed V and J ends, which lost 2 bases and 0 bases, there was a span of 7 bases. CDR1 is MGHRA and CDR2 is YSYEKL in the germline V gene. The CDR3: CASSQSSLNTEAFF. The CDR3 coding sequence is TGCGCCAGCAGCCAAAGCAGCCTGAACACTGAAGCTTTCTTT.